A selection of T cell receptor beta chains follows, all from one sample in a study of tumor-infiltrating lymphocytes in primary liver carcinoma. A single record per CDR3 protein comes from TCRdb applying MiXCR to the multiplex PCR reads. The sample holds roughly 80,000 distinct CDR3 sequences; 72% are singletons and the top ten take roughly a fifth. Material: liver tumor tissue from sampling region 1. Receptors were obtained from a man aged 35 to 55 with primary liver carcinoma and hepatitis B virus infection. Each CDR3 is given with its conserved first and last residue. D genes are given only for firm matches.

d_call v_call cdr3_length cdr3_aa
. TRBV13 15 CASSFVTANTRELFF
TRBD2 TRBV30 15 CAWSGGTIPQETQYF
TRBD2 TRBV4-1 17 CASNQLGETSGSYVQYF
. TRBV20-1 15 CSARNSLVGAYEQYF
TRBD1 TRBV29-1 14 CSAASGTGSNEQFF
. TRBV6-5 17 CASSPLTQGQCYNEQFF
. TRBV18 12 CASSPSRDTQYF
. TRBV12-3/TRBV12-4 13 CASSQSNTGKLLF
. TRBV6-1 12 CASNPRFYEQYF
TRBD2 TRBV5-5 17 CASGLIASGKGGETQYF
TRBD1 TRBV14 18 CAGSPFLDRVERYGEQIF
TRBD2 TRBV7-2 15 CASSLGGSLKYEQYF
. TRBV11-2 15 CARSLVGWDTGELFF
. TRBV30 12 CARSPGVGEAFF
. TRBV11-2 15 CASSPEGTIVYEQHF
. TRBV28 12 CTNPLDSGGYTF
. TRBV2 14 CSSSLRGWDNEQFF
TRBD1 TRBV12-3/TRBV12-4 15 CVSSLRTGGESEQYF
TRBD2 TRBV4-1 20 CASSSSDSGLAGGPGNEQLF
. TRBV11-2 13 CASSLGLSQPQYF
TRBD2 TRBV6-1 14 CVSIPSGSEGEQYF
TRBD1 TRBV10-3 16 CAISGSRDRVLNEQYF
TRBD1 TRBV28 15 CASSLPGQGAYDQYF
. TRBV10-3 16 CVISARTDPSGNTIYF
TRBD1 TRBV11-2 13 CASSSGQGNEQFF
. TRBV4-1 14 CASSQGTFQETQYF
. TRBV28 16 CASSQTQGNPKGKLFF
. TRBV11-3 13 CASSLWGTGELFF
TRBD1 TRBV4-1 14 CASSPWTGNQSQYF
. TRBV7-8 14 CASTREYGYNEHFF
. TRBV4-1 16 CASSQDGTGQNSPLHF
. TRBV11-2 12 CASNSWPVLGFF
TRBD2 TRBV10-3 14 CATLPGTGTSAQYF
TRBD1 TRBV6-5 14 CVSSSGTGDQPQHF
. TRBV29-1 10 CNVEEYEQYF
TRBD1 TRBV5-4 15 CASRLGRQGTVELFF
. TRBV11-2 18 CASSLSVGLARGGYGQYF
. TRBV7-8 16 CASSLAAQDYTGELFF
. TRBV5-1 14 CASLGAEGANVLTF
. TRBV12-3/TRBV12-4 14 CASSFSTGNTEAFF